The clone carrying this T cell receptor (beta chain) came up many times. This sample is part of a study of T-cell reconstitution after alpha-beta-depleted transplantation in children. This sample's TCRbeta library carried unique molecular identifier barcodes. One entry per CDR3 protein, called by TCRdb with MiXCR from the PCR reads. The data contain about 400,000 distinct CDR3 sequences, 13% of them singletons. The CDR3 contains 15 residues. Germline V gives CDR1 SGHTA, CDR2 FQGNSA. Deletions cut 5 bases from V and 7 bases from J, with 17 bases between. The chain employs TRBV7-2 and TRBJ2-2, with D maybe TRBD2 (5 bases). Sequencing was performed on PBMCs, taken from the stem cell graft. This receptor was obtained from a human donor who donated a stem cell graft to a child with Fanconi anemia. CDR3 DNA sequence: TGTGCCAGCAGCCGTCAATACGAGGCGGGCGGGGAGCTGTTTTTT. This gives the protein CASSRQYEAGGELFF.